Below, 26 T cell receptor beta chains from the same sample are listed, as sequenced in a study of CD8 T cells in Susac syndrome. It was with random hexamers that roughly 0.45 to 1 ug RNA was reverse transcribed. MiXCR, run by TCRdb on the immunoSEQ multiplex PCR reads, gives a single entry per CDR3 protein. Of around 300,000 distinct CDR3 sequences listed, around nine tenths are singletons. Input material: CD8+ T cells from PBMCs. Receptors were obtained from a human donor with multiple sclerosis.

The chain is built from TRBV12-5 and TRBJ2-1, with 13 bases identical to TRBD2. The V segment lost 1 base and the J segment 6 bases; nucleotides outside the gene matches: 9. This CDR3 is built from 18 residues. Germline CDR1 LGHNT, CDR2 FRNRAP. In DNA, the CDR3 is TGTGCTAGTGGTTTGGCCGGGACTAGCGGGATTGGGTCCAATGAGCAGTTCTTC. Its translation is CASGLAGTSGIGSNEQFF. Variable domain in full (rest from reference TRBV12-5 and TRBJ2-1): DARVTQTPRHKVTEMGQEVTMRCQPILGHNTVFWYRQTMMQGLELLAYFRNRAPLDDSGMPKDRFSAEMPDATLATLKIQPSEPRDSAVYFCASGLAGTSGIGSNEQFFGPGTRLTVL.

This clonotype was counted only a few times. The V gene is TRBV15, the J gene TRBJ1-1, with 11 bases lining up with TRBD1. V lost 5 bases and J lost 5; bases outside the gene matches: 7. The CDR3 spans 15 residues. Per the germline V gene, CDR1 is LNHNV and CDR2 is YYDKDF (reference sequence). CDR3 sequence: CATSEGQGAGTEAFF. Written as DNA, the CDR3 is TGTGCCACCAGCGAAGGACAGGGGGCAGGAACTGAAGCTTTCTTT.

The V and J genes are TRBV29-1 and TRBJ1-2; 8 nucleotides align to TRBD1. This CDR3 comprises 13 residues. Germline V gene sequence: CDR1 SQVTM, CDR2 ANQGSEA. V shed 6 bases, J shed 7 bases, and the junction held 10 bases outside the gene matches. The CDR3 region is CSVPSQGASGYTF. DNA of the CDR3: TGCAGCGTCCCCTCGCAGGGGGCCAGTGGCTACACCTTC.

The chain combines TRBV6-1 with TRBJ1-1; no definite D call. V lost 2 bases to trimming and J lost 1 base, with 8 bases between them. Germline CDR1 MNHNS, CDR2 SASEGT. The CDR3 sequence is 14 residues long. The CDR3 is CASSEISGNTEAFF. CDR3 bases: TGTGCCAGCAGTGAAATCTCGGGGAACACTGAAGCTTTCTTT.

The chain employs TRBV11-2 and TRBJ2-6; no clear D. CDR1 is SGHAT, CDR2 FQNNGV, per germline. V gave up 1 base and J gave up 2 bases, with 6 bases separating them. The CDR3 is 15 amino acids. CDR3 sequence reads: CASSLVLTGANVLTF. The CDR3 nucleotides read TGTGCCAGCAGCTTAGTCCTTACTGGGGCCAACGTCCTGACTTTC.

The DNA for the CDR3 is TGCAGTGCTAGAGAGGGCGGGATCTACACCGGGGAGCTGTTTTTT. Protein: CSAREGGIYTGELFF. The genes are TRBV20-1 and TRBJ2-2; D perhaps matches TRBD2 (6 bases). The V and J ends lost 0 bases and 3 bases respectively, with 11 bases between them. CDR3 length: 15 amino acids. Germline CDR1 and CDR2: DFQATT and SNEGSKA (reference sequence).

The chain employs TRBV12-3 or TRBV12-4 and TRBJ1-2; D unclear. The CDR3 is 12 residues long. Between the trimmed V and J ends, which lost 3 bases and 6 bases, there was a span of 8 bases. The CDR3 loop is CASSFPGHGYTF. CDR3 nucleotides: TGTGCCAGCAGTTTTCCAGGACATGGCTACACCTTC.

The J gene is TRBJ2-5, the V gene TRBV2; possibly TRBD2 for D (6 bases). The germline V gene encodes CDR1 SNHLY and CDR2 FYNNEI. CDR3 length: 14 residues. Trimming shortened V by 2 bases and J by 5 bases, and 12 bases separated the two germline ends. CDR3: CASSERLGSETQYF. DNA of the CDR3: TGTGCCAGCAGTGAAAGACTAGGTTCGGAGACCCAGTACTTC.

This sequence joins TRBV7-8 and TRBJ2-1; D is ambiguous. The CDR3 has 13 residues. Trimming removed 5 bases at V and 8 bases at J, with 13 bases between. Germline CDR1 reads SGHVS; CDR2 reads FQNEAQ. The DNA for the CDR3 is TGTGCCAGCAGCCCACCTTCGGCCGATGAGCAGTTCTTC. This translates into CASSPPSADEQFF. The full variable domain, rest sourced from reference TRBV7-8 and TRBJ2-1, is GAGVSQSPRYKVAKRGQDVALRCDPISGHVSLFWYQQALGQGPEFLTYFQNEAQLDKSGLPSDRFFAERPEGSVSTLKIQRTQQEDSAVYLCASSPPSADEQFFGPGTRLTVL.

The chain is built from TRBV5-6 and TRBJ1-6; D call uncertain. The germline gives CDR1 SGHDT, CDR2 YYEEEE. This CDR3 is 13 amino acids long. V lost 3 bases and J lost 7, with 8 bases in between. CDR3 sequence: CASSWNQNSPLHF. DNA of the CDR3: TGTGCCAGCAGCTGGAACCAGAATTCACCCCTCCACTTT.

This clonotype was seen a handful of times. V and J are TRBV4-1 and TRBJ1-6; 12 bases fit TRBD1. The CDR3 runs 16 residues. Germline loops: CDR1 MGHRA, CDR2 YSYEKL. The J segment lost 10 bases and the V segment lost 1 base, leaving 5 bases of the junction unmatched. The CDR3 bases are TGCGCCAGCAGCCAAGTGGGACAGGGGGCAAGGTCACCCCTCCACTTT. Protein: CASSQVGQGARSPLHF.

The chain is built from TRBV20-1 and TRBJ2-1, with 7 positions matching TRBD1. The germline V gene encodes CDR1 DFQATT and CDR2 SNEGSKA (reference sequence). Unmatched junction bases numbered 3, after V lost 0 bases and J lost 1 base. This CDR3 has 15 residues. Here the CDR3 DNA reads TGCAGTGCTAGAGAGACAGGGAAATCCTACAATGAGCAGTTCTTC. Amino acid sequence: CSARETGKSYNEQFF.

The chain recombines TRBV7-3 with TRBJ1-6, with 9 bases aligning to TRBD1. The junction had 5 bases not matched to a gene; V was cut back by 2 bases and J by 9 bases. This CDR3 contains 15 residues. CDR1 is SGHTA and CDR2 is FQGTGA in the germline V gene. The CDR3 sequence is CASSLSGQGPSPLHF. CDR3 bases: TGTGCCAGCAGCTTATCTGGACAGGGGCCTTCACCCCTCCACTTT.

CDR3 sequence (DNA): TGTGCCAGCAGCTTGGACAGGGAAGGAGAGACCCAGTACTTC. Translated: CASSLDREGETQYF. The chain links TRBV5-6 to TRBJ2-5; tentative D call: TRBD1 (6 bases). V lost 0 bases, J lost 4 bases, and 10 bases lay in between. CDR1 SGHDT and CDR2 YYEEEE come from the germline V gene. This CDR3 region has 14 residues.

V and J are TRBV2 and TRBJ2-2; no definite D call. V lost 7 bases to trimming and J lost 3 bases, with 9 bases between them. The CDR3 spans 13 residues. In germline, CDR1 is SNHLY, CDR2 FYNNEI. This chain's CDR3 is CASTRRDTGELFF. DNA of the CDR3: TGTGCCAGCACCCGAAGGGACACCGGGGAGCTGTTTTTT.

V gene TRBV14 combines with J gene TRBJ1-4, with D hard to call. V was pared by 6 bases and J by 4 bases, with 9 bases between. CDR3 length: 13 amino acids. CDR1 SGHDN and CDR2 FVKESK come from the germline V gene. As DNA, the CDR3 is TGTGCCAGCAGTGCACCGGTTAATGAAAAACTGTTTTTT. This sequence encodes CASSAPVNEKLFF.

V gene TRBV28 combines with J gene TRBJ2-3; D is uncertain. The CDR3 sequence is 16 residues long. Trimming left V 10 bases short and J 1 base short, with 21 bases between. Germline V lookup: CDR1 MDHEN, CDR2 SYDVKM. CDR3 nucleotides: TGTGCCACCCAGGAGCAGACCATAATACGCACAGATACGCAGTATTTT. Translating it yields CATQEQTIIRTDTQYF.

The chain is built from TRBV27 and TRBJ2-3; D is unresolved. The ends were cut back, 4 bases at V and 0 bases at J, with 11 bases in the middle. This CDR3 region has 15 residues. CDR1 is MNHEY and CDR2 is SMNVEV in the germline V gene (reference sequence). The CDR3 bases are TGTGCCAGCAGTTCTCACTGGGGTAGCACAGATACGCAGTATTTT. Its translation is CASSSHWGSTDTQYF.

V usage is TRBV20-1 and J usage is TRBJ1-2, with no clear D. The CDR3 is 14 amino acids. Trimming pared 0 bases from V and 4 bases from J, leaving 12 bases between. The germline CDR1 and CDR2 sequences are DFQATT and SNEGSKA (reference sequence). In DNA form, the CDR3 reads TGCAGTGCTAGAGACCATGGGGTTATCTATGGCTACACCTTC. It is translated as CSARDHGVIYGYTF.

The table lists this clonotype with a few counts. The CDR3 is CASRPQAGRTDTQYF. Here the CDR3 DNA reads TGTGCCAGCAGGCCTCAAGCGGGGCGCACAGATACGCAGTATTTT. The gene calls are TRBV13 and TRBJ2-3, with TRBD2 matching over 7 bases. This CDR3 contains 15 residues. V was clipped by 6 bases and J by 1 base; unmatched bases: 7. The V gene's germline CDR1 is PRHDT and CDR2 FYEKMQ (reference sequence).

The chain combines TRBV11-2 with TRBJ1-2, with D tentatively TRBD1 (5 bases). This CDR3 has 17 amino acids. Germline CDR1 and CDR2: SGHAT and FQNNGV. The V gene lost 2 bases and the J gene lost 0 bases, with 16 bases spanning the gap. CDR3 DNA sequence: TGTGCCAGCAGCTTAACGGCAGGGATCGCGACTAACTATGGCTACACCTTC. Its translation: CASSLTAGIATNYGYTF.

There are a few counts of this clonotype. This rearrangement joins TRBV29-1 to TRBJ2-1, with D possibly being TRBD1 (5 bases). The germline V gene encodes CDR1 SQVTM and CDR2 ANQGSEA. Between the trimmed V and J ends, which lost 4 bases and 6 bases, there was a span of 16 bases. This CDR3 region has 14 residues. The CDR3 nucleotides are TGCAGCGTTGGCCGCCAGGGTACCTTCAATGAGCAGTTCTTC. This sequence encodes CSVGRQGTFNEQFF.

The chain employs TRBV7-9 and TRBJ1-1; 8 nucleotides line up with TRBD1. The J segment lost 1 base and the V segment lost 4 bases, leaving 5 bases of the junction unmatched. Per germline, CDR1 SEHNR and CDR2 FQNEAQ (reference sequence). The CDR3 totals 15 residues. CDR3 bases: TGTGCCAGCAGCTCCAGGACAGGGTCGAACACTGAAGCTTTCTTT. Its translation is CASSSRTGSNTEAFF.

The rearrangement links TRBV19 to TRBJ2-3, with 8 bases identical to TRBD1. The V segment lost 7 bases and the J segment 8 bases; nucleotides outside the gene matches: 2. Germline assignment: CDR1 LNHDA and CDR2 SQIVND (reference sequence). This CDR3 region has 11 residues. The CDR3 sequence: CASKGQGTQYF. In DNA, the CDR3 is TGTGCCAGTAAAGGACAGGGTACGCAGTATTTT.

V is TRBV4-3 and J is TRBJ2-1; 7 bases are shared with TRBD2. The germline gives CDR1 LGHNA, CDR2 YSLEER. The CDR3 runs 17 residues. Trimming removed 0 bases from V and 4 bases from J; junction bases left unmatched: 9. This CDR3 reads CASSQDPSGEGYNEQFF. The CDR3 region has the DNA TGCGCCAGCAGCCAAGATCCTTCGGGGGAGGGGTACAATGAGCAGTTCTTC.

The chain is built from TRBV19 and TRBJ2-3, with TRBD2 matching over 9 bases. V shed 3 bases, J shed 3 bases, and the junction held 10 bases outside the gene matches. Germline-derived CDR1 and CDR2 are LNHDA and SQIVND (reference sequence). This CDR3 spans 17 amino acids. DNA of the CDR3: TGTGCCAGTAGTATTATCCCCCCTAGCGGGGTGACAGATACGCAGTATTTT. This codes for CASSIIPPSGVTDTQYF.